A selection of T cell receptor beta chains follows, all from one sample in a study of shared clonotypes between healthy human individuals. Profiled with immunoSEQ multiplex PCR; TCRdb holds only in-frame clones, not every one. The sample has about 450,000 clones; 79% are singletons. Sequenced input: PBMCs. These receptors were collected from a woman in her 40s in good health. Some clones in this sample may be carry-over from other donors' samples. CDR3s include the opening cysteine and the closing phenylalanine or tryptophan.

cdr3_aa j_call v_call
CASSLDAGSSYNEQFF TRBJ2-1 TRBV5-1
CASSVTASYEQYF TRBJ2-7 TRBV18
CASAPGGSYNEQFF TRBJ2-1 TRBV28
CASSQPVRDRGVNQPQHF TRBJ1-5 TRBV4-1
CASSEVRGYGYTF TRBJ1-2 TRBV6-1
CASSMIGAYYDEQYF TRBJ2-7 TRBV19
CASSVVGGSSVYEQYF TRBJ2-7 TRBV9
CASTISSRGSYGYTF TRBJ1-2 TRBV6-6
CASSMGPTNTEAFF TRBJ1-1 TRBV5-1
CASSLGGRASGDTQYF TRBJ2-3 TRBV13
CAIAAATSGANVLTF TRBJ2-6 TRBV15
CASSPRGTSGGNTGELFF TRBJ2-2 TRBV18
CASSQDRRGANYGYTF TRBJ1-2 TRBV14
CASSLHVPYEQYF TRBJ2-7 TRBV2
CASSLRGDYRTDTQYF TRBJ2-3 TRBV4-2
CASSETPGLTYEQYF TRBJ2-7 TRBV7-8
CASSLGAGWPGELFF TRBJ2-2 TRBV7-3
CAWSLTPGQGVEQYF TRBJ2-7 TRBV30
CASSPVAYRGLRNTEAFF TRBJ1-1 TRBV19
CASSLAGTEETQYF TRBJ2-5 TRBV7-2
CASSLAGTGASYGYTF TRBJ1-2 TRBV5-5
CASSPDRGTRGYTF TRBJ1-2 TRBV9
CASSLTQTGFNGGYTF TRBJ1-2 TRBV28
CASSQEGNSGVYNEQFF TRBJ2-1 TRBV4-1
CASSLGTGTTYYNEQFF TRBJ2-1 TRBV28
CASSRGGNYGYTF TRBJ1-2 TRBV27
CASSPGTSRGKNIQYF TRBJ2-4 TRBV5-4
CSVEDRRVHTDTQYF TRBJ2-3 TRBV29-1
CASSLGGFEAFF TRBJ1-1 TRBV28
CASSFTGEQFF TRBJ2-1 TRBV5-1
CASSHRQGATDTEAFF TRBJ1-1 TRBV7-2
CASSFGVDYGYTF TRBJ1-2 TRBV28
CASSLDGTSDDEQYF TRBJ2-7 TRBV11-2
CASSVTGGSEKLFF TRBJ1-4 TRBV9
CVSSPQPQCQPQHF TRBJ1-5 TRBV18
CASSLEQGGNQPQHF TRBJ1-5 TRBV7-2
CASSELGSKKGETQYF TRBJ2-5 TRBV6-1
CASSVGAESETQYF TRBJ2-5 TRBV9
CASSEEGAGELFF TRBJ2-2 TRBV2
CASSAETGGHNEQFF TRBJ2-1 TRBV6-1
CASRDRVGSTEAFF TRBJ1-1 TRBV27
CASSEVRLLGQFF TRBJ2-1 TRBV6-1
CASSPAEKWTDTQYF TRBJ2-3 TRBV28
CASSPSAGGGEKLFF TRBJ1-4 TRBV27
CASSPLERTGADIQYF TRBJ2-4 TRBV7-9